This entry features one T cell receptor (beta chain) sequence. The target antigen is unknown. This sample stems from a study of T cells in localized non-small cell lung cancer. Repertoires were generated with immunoSEQ multiplex PCR, while TCRdb's copy carries only in-frame clones and drops some. The table shows approximately 47,000 clones, with 70% to 90% occurring only once. Germline CDR1 reads LNHDA; CDR2 reads SQIVND (reference sequence). V lost 2 bases and J lost 6; bases outside the gene matches: 13. The CDR3 extends over 17 amino acids. Study-level results: Heterogeneity remains possible because sequencing was limited to only one tumor region.

The source is a man aged 40 to 70 with stage II lung adenocarcinoma. The sequences come from PBMCs, collected before any cancer treatment. V gene TRBV19 combines with J gene TRBJ2-1; TRBD1 agrees at 7 bases. CDR3 amino acids: CASSIILSGTASNEQFF. The CDR3 DNA follows: TGTGCCAGTAGTATAATCTTATCAGGGACAGCTAGCAATGAGCAGTTCTTC. Filled out from reference TRBV19 and TRBJ2-1, the complete variable domain reads DGGITQSPKYLFRKEGQNVTLSCEQNLNHDAMYWYRQDPGQGLRLIYYSQIVNDFQKGDIAEGYSVSREKKESFPLTVTSAQKNPTAFYLCASSIILSGTASNEQFFGPGTRLTVL.